This T cell receptor beta chain was retrieved from a study of human T cells and chemical hapten exposure. The ends were cut back, 2 bases at V and 1 base at J, with 12 bases in the middle. This CDR3 has 16 amino acids. Germline V lookup: CDR1 LNHDA, CDR2 SQIVND (reference sequence). TCRdb re-analysed the RACE reads in MiXCR, keeping a single row per CDR3 protein. The data contain 55,000 to 85,000 distinct CDR3 sequences, about 9.4% of them seen just once; the ten biggest clones take up approximately 3%. The time point here: patch test 1, 2 weeks after DPC sensitization. Specified treatment: therapeutic diphenylcyclopropenone sensitization with weekly scalp DPC. Blood sampling occurred before each patch-test application.

The receptor's source is a woman aged 35 to 49 with alopecia areata. Some clones in this sample may be carry-over from other donors' samples. The V call is TRBV19, the J call TRBJ1-5, with D tentatively TRBD1 (6 bases). The sequencing here drew on whole blood, taken in connection with sensitization to the hapten diphenylcyclopropenone (DPC). CDR3 protein: CASSISGGPSNQPQHF. Here the CDR3 DNA reads TGTGCCAGTAGTATAAGCGGGGGCCCCAGCAATCAGCCCCAGCATTTT.